This entry describes one T cell receptor (beta chain). What it recognizes is unknown. This entry belongs to a study of response to subunit inactivated influenza vaccine. Germline CDR1 and CDR2: SGHVS and FNYEAQ. CDR3 length: 15 residues. V lost 0 bases and J 4 bases, leaving 9 bases between the germline ends. TCRdb reanalysed the RT-PCR reads using MiXCR and keeps one entry per CDR3 protein. Among over 150,000 distinct CDR3 sequences listed, 14% were seen once. General observations from the study: New T cells are recruited in small numbers by each seasonal influenza vaccination, according to the authors' suggestion.

Sequencing was performed on CD8+ T cells sorted from PBMCs, taken roughly 5 days after vaccination. J is TRBJ1-4 and V is TRBV7-6; D is possibly TRBD1 (5 bases). This sequence originates from a man in his forties or fifties who received an inactivated influenza vaccine. The CDR3 is CASSLAAGDNEKLFF. The DNA of the CDR3 is TGTGCCAGCAGCTTAGCGGCGGGGGATAATGAAAAACTGTTTTTT.